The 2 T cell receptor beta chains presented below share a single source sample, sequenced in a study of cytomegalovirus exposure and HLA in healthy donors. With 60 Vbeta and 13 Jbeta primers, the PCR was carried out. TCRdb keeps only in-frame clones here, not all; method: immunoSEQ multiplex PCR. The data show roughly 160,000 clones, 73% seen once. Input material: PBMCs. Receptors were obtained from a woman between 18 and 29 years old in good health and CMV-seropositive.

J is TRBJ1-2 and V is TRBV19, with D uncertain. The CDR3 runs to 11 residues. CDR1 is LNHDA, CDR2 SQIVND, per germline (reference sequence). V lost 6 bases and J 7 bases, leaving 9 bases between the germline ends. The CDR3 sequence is CASRREAGYTF. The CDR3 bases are TGTGCCAGTAGAAGGGAGGCTGGCTACACCTTC.

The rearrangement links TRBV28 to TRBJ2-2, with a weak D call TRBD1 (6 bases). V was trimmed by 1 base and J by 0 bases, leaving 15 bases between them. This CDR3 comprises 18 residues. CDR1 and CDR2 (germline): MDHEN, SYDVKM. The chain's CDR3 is CASSLSVAGDPNTGELFF. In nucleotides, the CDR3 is TGTGCCAGCAGTTTATCGGTGGCAGGGGACCCGAACACCGGGGAGCTGTTTTTT.